This section outlines one T cell receptor (beta chain) sequence together with its context. This receptor's antigen is unknown. Qualities for individual bases were not recorded, and no much larger clone is one base off. As encoded in the germline V gene (reference sequence), CDR1 is MNHNY while CDR2 is SVGAGI. The CDR3 numbers 15 residues from cysteine through phenylalanine. The read is trimmed to its CDR3 DNA, 45 bases read in frame from base 1. Trimming costs V 6 bases and J 9 bases, and their ends lie 18 bases apart. This record belongs to a study of cytomegalovirus exposure and HLA in healthy donors (dated by TCRdb to about 2017). In the study overall: In an earlier analysis of some 610 of the donors, around 290 Gb of sequence data and 90 million to 130 million unique TCR beta sequences from 150 million to 200 million T cells were reported. An early release that covered about 640 HLA-typed donors contained approximately 290 gigabases of sequencing data and about 93 million unique TCR sequences. The genetic ancestry cluster associated with self-reported Caucasian donors included 70% to 85% of the roughly 400 genotyped donors. The study aimed to test whether cataloging public T cell receptors could reveal signatures of past pathogen exposure. The T cell repertoires of under 700 subjects were profiled by immunosequencing and related to cytomegalovirus serostatus. A separate validation cohort of about 110 different subjects was used in addition to the approximately 610-subject first cohort. To predict cytomegalovirus infection status, the study combined high-throughput TCR immunosequencing, statistical association of individual TCRs with disease status, and machine learning. In a later analysis, previously published TCR beta repertoires from about 640 donors were re-analyzed and high-resolution HLA genotyping was added so that TCR occurrence patterns could be studied. Rather than using new phenotypic data, the later analysis identified candidate immune exposures from TCR beta sequences and from how often those sequences occurred across donors. To decide whether each TCR beta V gene segment behaved as functional or pseudogenic, an earlier analysis of some 600 of the donors relied on high-throughput TCR beta sequencing. Donor age, sex, ethnicity and CMV serostatus were compiled alongside the repertoire data. In a later genetic analysis, genome-wide SNP genotypes for about 65% of the roughly 700 donors were used, and that subset was treated as a discovery cohort. Every repertoire in the discovery cohort had been generated on one and the same sequencing platform. Class I and class II HLA loci were covered by the typing at four-digit resolution. Typing coverage differed by locus: A, B, C, DRB1 and DQB1 were typed in roughly 620-640 donors, DQA1 in 500 to 550, DPA1 in around 580, and DPB1 in 450 to 490. Four to six DR-DQ haplotypes were handled as single units for association and clustering, since linkage in the cohort was strong. On average, around 230,000 unique TCR beta nucleotide sequences were sequenced per donor among 398 genotyped donors of the cohort, with 15% to 20% of those sequences being non-productive.

Preparation of the library involved the immunoSEQ multiplex PCR assay. For the multiplex PCR, a mixture combining 60 forward primers for TCR Vbeta segments and 13 reverse primers for TCR Jbeta segments was used. The CDR3 region of rearranged TCR beta genes was amplified from genomic DNA by a multiplex PCR assay. On the Illumina HiSeq System, the amplified TCR beta libraries were sequenced as 87-base-pair reads. The authors processed their data as follows. In a later analysis, roughly 80 million unique TCR beta chains were counted across the approximately 670 repertoires, and roughly 10 million of these chains were shared by at least two donors. To remove PCR and sequencing errors, raw reads were error-corrected and collapsed into unique sequences using a nearest-neighbor algorithm that merged closely related sequences. To assign V, D and J gene segments, CDR3 sequences were aligned to IMGT reference sequences. For a sequence to be retained, at least a six-nucleotide match to both a V gene segment and a J gene segment was required. Rearrangements were classified as productive when the CDR3 lacked stop codons and remained in frame with V and J, and all other rearrangements were classified as non-productive. CDR3 was defined by IMGT convention, running from the second conserved V-encoded cysteine to the conserved J-encoded phenylalanine. The earlier analysis of 587 of the donors excluded any sequence lacking an unambiguous match to a single V gene segment. In an earlier analysis of approximately 610 of the donors, V segments were called functional above 56.7% productive rearrangements and were called segregating when the between-donor standard deviation exceeded 5%. A statistical classification framework was built for diagnosing cytomegalovirus status from the catalog of TCR beta chain sequences. V and J gene assignment, in a later analysis, came from comparing TCR nucleotide sequences with IMGT/GENE-DB human TR gene sequences. Using the TCRdist pipeline, a later analysis assigned CDR3 sequences along with most-parsimonious VDJ recombination scenarios. A later analysis defined each TCR beta chain by its CDR3 amino acid sequence plus V-gene family, and excluded reads lacking a unique V-gene family. In a later analysis, approximately 640 highly shared, low-generation-probability nucleotide sequences were removed to address suspected cross-contamination and a sequencing artifact. A later analysis calculated a clonal expansion index for each public chain from normalized within-repertoire ranks of inferred template counts. Generation probabilities in a later analysis came from a VDJ recombination model fitted to out-of-frame rearrangements, and those results were checked against IGoR. A later analysis scored TCR-TCR, TCR-HLA and TCR-CMV co-occurrence with hypergeometric tests, applying a repertoire-size bias correction to TCR pairs. A later analysis estimated false discovery rates by permuting HLA or CMV assignments 20 times. In a later analysis, co-occurring TCRs were grouped with DBSCAN, and TCRdist sequence similarity was added when clustering was performed within HLA-allele-positive subsets. Co-occurrence clustering excluded repertoires with fewer than 30,000 or more than 120,000 public chains, plus five with anomalous nucleotide sharing. In TCRdb, the immuneACCESS table is reduced to in-frame sequences with V and J assigned. These tables do not hold every clone; where another copy was compared, an unresolved V gene accounts for under half, and the others remain unexplained. V and J calls and clone size come straight from that table; D and trimming were deduced from the DNA. The sample includes about 200,000 clones, with over 70% observed a single time. The ten largest clones take up around 1.4% of the sample.

Results the study describes overall, beyond this receptor: In vitro tests confirmed that a few of the cytomegalovirus-associated TCR beta chains recognize cytomegalovirus antigens. An association between a missense DCLRE1C variant and V-gene and J-gene trimming of TCR beta chains was found in a later genetic analysis and replicated in an independent cohort. HLA typing was unavailable for some donors at each locus, so association tests used only the typed subset. The authors suggested that the approach could potentially be extended to other disease states and immunological phenotypes. A later genetic analysis reported fewer N-insertions in productive TCRs among donors in an Asian-associated ancestry cluster than the approximately 670-donor mean. Some IMGT-functional V segments, including TRBV6-2 and TRBV6-3, could not be distinguished by the 87-base-pair reads and were therefore excluded. The only immune exposure information available for the cohort was CMV serostatus. Several of the top co-occurrence clusters appeared to be linked to parvovirus B19, influenza, CMV and Epstein-Barr virus, according to a later analysis. Specific HLA alleles were associated with 15,000 to 20,000 TCR beta sequences at a false discovery rate of 0.05 in a later analysis. Linkage disequilibrium might explain the correlated functional status among segregating V segments, but an unknown experimental factor could not be ruled out. Roughly uniform sequencing depth across donors was assumed in presence/absence analyses, although this assumption may not hold. When HLA alleles, especially DR and DQ, strongly co-occurred, TCR associations were difficult to assign to individual alleles. Cytomegalovirus status was reported to be diagnosed by the classifier with high specificity and sensitivity in both the original and validation cohorts. In this cohort, only TCR beta chains were sequenced, and detectable features were limited by the absence of alpha or paired-chain data. In an earlier analysis of more than 500 of the donors, most TCR beta V segments appeared in productive rearrangements about 87% or about 30% of the time, broadly matching IMGT annotations. In the study, 164 TCR beta chains were listed as associated with cytomegalovirus. Seventeen rarely observed V segments, including chromosome 9 orphons, were excluded from the earlier analysis of 550 to 700 of the donors because counts were too low. A later analysis found that most CMV-associated TCR beta chains appeared HLA-restricted, with HLA associations seemingly driven largely by CMV exposure. The sequencing pipeline was judged likely to have produced a cluster of highly shared sequence variants as a technical artifact. A further reported finding was that TCR beta sequences accurately predicted the HLA-A and HLA-B alleles for most subjects in the first cohort. While some public TCRs were present in many individuals, most TCR sequences turned up only very rarely across donors. Compared with equally common non-associated chains, HLA-associated TCR beta chains in a later analysis were more clonally expanded and had lower generation probabilities. A later analysis found that TCR association rates varied across HLA loci, with DRB1 alleles showing the most associated TCRs and HLA-C alleles the fewest.

The cohort comprised approximately 700 healthy bone marrow donors. At the time of sampling, every cohort member was nominally healthy, though immune exposures that went unrecorded were likely present. The donor was CMV seronegative and was included in the group of approximately 350 seronegative cohort members. A peripheral blood sample was collected from each donor, and TCR beta sequencing was performed on peripheral blood mononuclear cells. The Qiagen DNeasy Blood Extraction Kit was used to extract genomic DNA from the blood cell samples. The V and J segments used are TRBV6-6 and TRBJ1-6, with TRBD1 perhaps the D gene, on 6 matching bases. The source is a man aged 25-45 years in good health and CMV-seronegative. Sequences were obtained from PBMCs. The CDR3: CASREGTPLISPLHF. At the DNA level, the sequence is TGTGCCAGCAGAGAGGGGACACCCCTAATTTCACCCCTCCACTTT.